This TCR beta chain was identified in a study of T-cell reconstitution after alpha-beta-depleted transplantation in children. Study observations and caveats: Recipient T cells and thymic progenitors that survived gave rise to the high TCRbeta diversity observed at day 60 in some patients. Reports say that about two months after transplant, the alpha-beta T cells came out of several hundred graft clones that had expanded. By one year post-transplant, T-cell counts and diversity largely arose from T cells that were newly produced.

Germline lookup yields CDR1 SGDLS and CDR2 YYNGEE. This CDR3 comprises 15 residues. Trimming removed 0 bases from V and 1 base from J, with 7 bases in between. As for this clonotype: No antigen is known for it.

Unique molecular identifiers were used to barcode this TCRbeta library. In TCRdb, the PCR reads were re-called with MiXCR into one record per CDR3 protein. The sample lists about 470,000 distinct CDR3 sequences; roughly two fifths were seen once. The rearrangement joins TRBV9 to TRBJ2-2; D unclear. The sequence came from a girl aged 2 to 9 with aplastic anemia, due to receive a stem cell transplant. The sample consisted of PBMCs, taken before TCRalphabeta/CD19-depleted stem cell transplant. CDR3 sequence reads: CASSVVAGNTGELFF. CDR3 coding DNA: TGTGCCAGCAGCGTAGTTGCAGGGAACACCGGGGAGCTGTTTTTT.